The T cell receptor beta chain described here comes from a study of blood T cells in healthy people across ages (dated by TCRdb to between 2014 and 2016). Regarding the research as a whole: In model experiments, roughly one uniquely barcoded TCR beta cDNA molecule per two T cells was captured by template switching. Using the same blood draw, the study looked at two additional independent replicas of 1 million unique cDNA reads for two donors, one aged 18 to 30 and the other aged 80 or older. Donors were grouped into four age groups: young (average 16 years), middle-aged (39), aged (around 56) and long-lived (approximately 75). To avoid experimental bias, donors of different ages were randomly spread across the sequencing lanes. The study measured age-related changes in TCR beta repertoire diversity using deep sequencing normalized with unique cDNA molecular identifiers.

Comments on this clonotype: The antigen it recognizes is unknown. Base qualities are missing; no much larger clone stands one base away.

To prepare the library, 5' RACE was applied. TCRdb names Illumina HiSeq 2500 as the instrument used. A second PCR of about 7 to 12 cycles was performed with a sample-barcoded 5' primer and a J-beta primer mix. A template-switch 5' adaptor carrying 12 random nucleotides introduced a unique molecular identifier onto each TCR beta cDNA molecule. At least 2.5 million CDR3-containing paired-end reads were obtained from each sample. First-strand cDNA was synthesized from all RNA with the Mint cDNA synthesis kit, primed by a TRBC-specific oligonucleotide. Following uracil-DNA glycosylase treatment, a first 18-cycle PCR with universal primers M1SS and BC2_uni_R was performed on all cDNA. The source study handled its data this way. For normalization, 1 million high-quality reads, each with a distinct molecular identifier, were randomly selected from each sample. Instead of being binned into consensus sequences, reads with shared molecular identifiers were discarded. MiTCR, with a Q25 quality threshold and the strictest error-elimination algorithm, was used for CDR3 identification, clonotype clustering and error correction. Lower-bound total TCR beta diversity was estimated with a nonparametric unseen species model using Euler transformation. In-frame beta chains were kept once TCRdb had trimmed the public reads at Q25 with fastp and called clones with MiXCR. Each CDR3 protein appears once, grouped with its most common genes and DNA. What appears here as the V and J calls and clone size reflects TCRdb's work, not the paper's. This sample has 1.5 million to 2 million distinct CDR3 sequences in its table, and 49% of those were observed once. In total, the top ten clones hold over 2% of the sample.

The donors were roughly 40 Caucasian individuals from Russia, aged roughly 6 to 100 years, who were systemically healthy. Around 10 milliliters of peripheral blood were drawn from each donor into EDTA-treated Vacutainer tubes. Ficoll-Paque density-gradient centrifugation was used to isolate PBMCs, with at least 6.5 million per sample. Trizol reagent was used to extract total RNA from the PBMCs, yielding at least 5.5 micrograms per sample. For every donor, flow cytometry on a PBMC aliquot measured the percentage of naive CD45RAhigh/CD27high T cells. Here is what the overall study found, with its caveats: Bulk unsorted PBMC profiling prevented conclusive comparison of naive and antigen-experienced compartments. Observed TCR beta diversity per million T cells fell roughly linearly with age, and a significant reduction was already apparent by age about 38. Because the CMV infection status of the donors was unknown, age-related changes in expanded clonotypes may potentially have been confounded. The long-lived group showed more naive CD4+ T cells, fewer expanded clones and increased TCR diversity than the aged group, suggesting age selection. A strong correlation was found between observed TCR beta diversity and the percentage of naive T cells measured by flow cytometry. Total diversity estimates from one million sequenced T cells were considered lower bounds and underestimates.

Sequencing used blood. This TCR was recovered from a woman aged 40 to 50 in good health.

The DNA is TGTGCCAGTGAAGACCGAGCGGGGGGGCTGGGAGAGACCCAGTACTTC. Its product reads: CASEDRAGGLGETQYF. This chain joins TRBV12-3 or TRBV12-4 to TRBJ2-5; 10 bases in the middle match TRBD2. The germline V and J ends show losses of 9 bases and 4 bases respectively, and no gene match explains 14 bases of the junction. Taken from cysteine to phenylalanine, the CDR3 has 16 residues. The DNA shown is the 48-base CDR3, in frame from base 1.